This T cell receptor (beta chain) was captured in a study of T cell clonality in common variable immunodeficiency. Study-wide results and caveats: Fewer deletions and N-nucleotide insertions were reportedly seen in common variable immunodeficiency TCR beta sequences.

On this clone: Its antigen remains unidentified. The DNA ends 3 residues before the CDR3 does, and the rest of the CDR3 is filled in from the germline J gene.

TCRdb keeps only in-frame clones here, not all; method: immunoSEQ multiplex PCR. Its table lists about 15,000 clones. This CDR3 comprises 14 residues. Trimming took 6 bases from V and 4 from J; bases not matched to a gene: 6. CDR1 and CDR2 from the germline V gene are SNHLY and FYNNEI. For at least one year, all CVID subjects received replacement immunoglobulin. No CVID subject was ill or on immunomodulatory drugs when sampled. This chain uses TRBV2 with TRBJ2-1; 7 positions agree with TRBD2. The sequence derives from a human donor with common variable immunodeficiency. Sequenced input: peripheral blood mononuclear cells. CDR3 DNA, as far as it was read: TGTGCCAGCAGATCGGCAGCGGGATACAATGAG. It yields the protein CASRSAAGYNE. The whole CDR3 sequence reads CASRSAAGYNEQFF. Using reference TRBV2 and TRBJ2-1 for the parts outside the CDR3, the full variable domain is EPEVTQTPSHQVTQMGQEVILRCVPISNHLYFYWYRQILGQKVEFLVSFYNNEISEKSEIFDDQFSVERPDGSNFTLKIRSTKLEDSAMYFCASRSAAGYNEQFFGPGTRLTVL.